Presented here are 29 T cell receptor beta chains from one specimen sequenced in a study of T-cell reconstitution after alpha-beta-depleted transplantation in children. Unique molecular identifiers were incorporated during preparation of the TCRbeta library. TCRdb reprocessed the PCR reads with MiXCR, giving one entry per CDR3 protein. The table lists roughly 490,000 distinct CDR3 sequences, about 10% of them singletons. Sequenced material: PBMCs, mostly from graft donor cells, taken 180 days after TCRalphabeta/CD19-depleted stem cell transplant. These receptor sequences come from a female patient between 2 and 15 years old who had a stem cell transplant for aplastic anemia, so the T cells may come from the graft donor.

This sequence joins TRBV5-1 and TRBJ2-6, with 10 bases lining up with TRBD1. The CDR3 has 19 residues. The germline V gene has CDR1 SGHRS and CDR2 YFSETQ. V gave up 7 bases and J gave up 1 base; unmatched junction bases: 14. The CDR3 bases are TGCGCCAGCTTCATGACAGGGGGCAGTCCCACTTCTGGGGCCAACGTCCTGACTTTC. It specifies CASFMTGGSPTSGANVLTF.

The CDR3 nucleotides are TGTGCCACCAGCAGAGATCCCCCTTACCGGGAAAATGAGCAGTTCTTC. This sequence encodes CATSRDPPYRENEQFF. V gene TRBV15 combines with J gene TRBJ2-1, with TRBD2 as a possible D gene (5 bases). The CDR3 runs 16 residues. From germline, CDR1 is LNHNV and CDR2 YYDKDF (reference sequence). V was shortened by 0 bases and J by 7 bases, with 16 bases between the two germline ends. The variable domain in full, completed from reference TRBV15 and TRBJ2-1, reads DAMVIQNPRYQVTQFGKPVTLSCSQTLNHNVMYWYQQKSSQAPKLLFHYYDKDFNNEADTPDNFQSRRPNTSFCFLDIRSPGLGDTAMYLCATSRDPPYRENEQFFGPGTRLTVL.

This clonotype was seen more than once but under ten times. In DNA, the CDR3 is TGTGCCAGTAGTGACGCCGGGAGGGCTGAAGCTTTCTTT. Its protein is CASSDAGRAEAFF. The chain recombines TRBV19 with TRBJ1-1; the D is unclear. The CDR3 has 13 residues. V was pared by 5 bases and J by 6 bases, with 13 bases between. The germline V gene has CDR1 LNHDA and CDR2 SQIVND (reference sequence).

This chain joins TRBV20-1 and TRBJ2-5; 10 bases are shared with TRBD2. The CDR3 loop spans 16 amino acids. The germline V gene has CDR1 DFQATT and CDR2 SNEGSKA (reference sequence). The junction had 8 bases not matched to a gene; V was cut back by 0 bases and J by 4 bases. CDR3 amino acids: CSARDILAGGLETQYF. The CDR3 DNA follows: TGCAGTGCTAGAGATATCTTAGCGGGAGGCCTAGAGACCCAGTACTTC.

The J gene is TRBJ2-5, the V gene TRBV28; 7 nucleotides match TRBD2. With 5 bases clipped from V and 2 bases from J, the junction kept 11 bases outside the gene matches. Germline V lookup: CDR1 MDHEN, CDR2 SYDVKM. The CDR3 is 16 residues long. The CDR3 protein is CASSPQGGVGQETQYF. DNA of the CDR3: TGTGCCAGCAGTCCCCAGGGAGGGGTTGGGCAAGAGACCCAGTACTTC.

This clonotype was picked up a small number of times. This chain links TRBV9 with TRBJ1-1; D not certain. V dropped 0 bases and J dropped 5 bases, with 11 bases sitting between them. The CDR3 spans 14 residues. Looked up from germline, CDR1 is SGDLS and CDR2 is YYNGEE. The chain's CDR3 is CASSVGWVGTEAFF. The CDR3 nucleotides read TGTGCCAGCAGCGTAGGGTGGGTGGGGACTGAAGCTTTCTTT. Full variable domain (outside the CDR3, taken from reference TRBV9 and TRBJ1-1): DSGVTQTPKHLITATGQRVTLRCSPRSGDLSVYWYQQSLDQGLQFLIQYYNGEERAKGNILERFSAQQFPDLHSELNLSSLELGDSALYFCASSVGWVGTEAFFGQGTRLTVV.

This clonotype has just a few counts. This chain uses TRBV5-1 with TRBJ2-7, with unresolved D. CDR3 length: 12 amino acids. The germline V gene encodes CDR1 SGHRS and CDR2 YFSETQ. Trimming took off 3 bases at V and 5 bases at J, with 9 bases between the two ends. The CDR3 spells CASSSRRNEQYF. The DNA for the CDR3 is TGCGCCAGCAGCTCGAGGCGGAACGAGCAGTACTTC.

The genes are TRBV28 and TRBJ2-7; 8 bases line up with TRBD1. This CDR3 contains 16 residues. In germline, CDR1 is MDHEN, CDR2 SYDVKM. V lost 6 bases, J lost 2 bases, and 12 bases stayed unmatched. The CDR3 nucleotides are TGTGCCAGCAGCCTATCAAGCCGGGACAGGACCTACGAGCAGTACTTC. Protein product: CASSLSSRDRTYEQYF.

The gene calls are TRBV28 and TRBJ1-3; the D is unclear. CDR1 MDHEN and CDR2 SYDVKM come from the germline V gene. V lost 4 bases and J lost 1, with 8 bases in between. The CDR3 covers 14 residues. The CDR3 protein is CASSSPGSGNTIYF. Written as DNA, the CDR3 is TGTGCCAGCAGTTCTCCTGGGTCTGGAAACACCATATATTTT.

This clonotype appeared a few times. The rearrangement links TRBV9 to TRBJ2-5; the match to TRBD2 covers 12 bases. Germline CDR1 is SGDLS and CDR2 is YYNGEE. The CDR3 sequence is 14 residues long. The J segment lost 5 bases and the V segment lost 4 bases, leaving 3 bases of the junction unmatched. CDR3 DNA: TGTGCCAGCAGCACCCTAGCGGGAGGGGAGACCCAGTACTTC. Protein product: CASSTLAGGETQYF.

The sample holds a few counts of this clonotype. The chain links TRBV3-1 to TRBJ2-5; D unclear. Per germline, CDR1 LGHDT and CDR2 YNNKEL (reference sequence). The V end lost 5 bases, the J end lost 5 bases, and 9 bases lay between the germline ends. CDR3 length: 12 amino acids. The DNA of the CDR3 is TGTGCCAGCAGCACTCAACCGGAGACCCAGTACTTC. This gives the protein CASSTQPETQYF.

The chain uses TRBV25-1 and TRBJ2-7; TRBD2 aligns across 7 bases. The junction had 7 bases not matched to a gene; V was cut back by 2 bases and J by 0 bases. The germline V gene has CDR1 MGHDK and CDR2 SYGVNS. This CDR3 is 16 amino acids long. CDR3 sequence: CASSEPSPSGSYEQYF. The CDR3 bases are TGTGCCAGCAGTGAACCCTCCCCTAGCGGCTCCTACGAGCAGTACTTC.

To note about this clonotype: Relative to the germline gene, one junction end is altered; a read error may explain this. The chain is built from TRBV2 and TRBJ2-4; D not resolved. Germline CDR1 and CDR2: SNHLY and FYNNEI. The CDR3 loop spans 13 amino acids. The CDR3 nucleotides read TGTGCCAGCAGGGGCTTCGCCAAAAACAGTCAGTACTTC. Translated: CASRGFAKNSQYF.

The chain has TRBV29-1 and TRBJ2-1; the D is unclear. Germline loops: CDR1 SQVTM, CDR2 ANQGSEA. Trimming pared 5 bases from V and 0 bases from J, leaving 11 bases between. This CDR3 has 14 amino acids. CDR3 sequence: CSVLSLSSYNEQFF. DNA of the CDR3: TGCAGCGTTCTTTCATTGAGCTCCTACAATGAGCAGTTCTTC.

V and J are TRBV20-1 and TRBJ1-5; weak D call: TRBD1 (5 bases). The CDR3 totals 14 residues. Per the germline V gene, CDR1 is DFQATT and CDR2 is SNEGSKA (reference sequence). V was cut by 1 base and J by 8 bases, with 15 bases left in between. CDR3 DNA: TGCAGTGCTAGAGGCGGTCGCGGGACCGAGCCCCAGCATTTT. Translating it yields CSARGGRGTEPQHF.

CDR3 amino acids: CASSRGSRANVLTF. CDR3 nucleotide sequence: TGTGCCAGCAGCCGAGGGTCGCGGGCCAACGTCCTGACTTTC. V gene TRBV7-9 combines with J gene TRBJ2-6; a possible D gene is TRBD2 (5 bases). The germline gives CDR1 SEHNR, CDR2 FQNEAQ (reference sequence). This CDR3 is built from 14 residues. V lost 5 bases, J lost 5 bases, and 10 bases lay in between.

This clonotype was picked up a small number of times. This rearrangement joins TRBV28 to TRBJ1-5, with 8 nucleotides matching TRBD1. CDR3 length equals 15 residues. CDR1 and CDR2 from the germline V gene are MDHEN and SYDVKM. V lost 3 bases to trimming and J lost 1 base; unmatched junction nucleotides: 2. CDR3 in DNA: TGTGCCAGCAGTTTTGACAGGGGAAGCAATCAGCCCCAGCATTTT. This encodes CASSFDRGSNQPQHF.

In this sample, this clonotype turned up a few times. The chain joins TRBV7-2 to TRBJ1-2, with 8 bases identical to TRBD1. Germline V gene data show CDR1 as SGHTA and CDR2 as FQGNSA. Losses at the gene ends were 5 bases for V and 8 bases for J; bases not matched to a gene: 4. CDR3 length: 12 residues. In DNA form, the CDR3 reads TGTGCCAGCAGCCCACAGGGGGACGGCTACACCTTC. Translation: CASSPQGDGYTF. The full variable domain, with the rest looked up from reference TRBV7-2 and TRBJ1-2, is GAGVSQSPSNKVTEKGKDVELRCDPISGHTALYWYRQSLGQGLEFLIYFQGNSAPDKSGLPSDRFSAERTGGSVSTLTIQRTQQEDSAVYLCASSPQGDGYTFGSGTRLTVV.

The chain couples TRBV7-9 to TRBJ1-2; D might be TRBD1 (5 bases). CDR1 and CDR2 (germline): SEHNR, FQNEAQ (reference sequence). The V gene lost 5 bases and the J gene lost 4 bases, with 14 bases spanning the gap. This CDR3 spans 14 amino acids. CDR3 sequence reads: CASSPTGDGYGYTF. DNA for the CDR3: TGTGCCAGCAGCCCAACGGGGGACGGCTATGGCTACACCTTC.

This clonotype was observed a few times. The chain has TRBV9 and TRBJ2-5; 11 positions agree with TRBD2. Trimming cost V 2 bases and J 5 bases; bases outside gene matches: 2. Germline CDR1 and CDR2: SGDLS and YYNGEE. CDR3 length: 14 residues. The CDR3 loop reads CASSVTSGSETQYF. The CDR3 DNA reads TGTGCCAGCAGCGTCACTAGCGGGAGTGAGACCCAGTACTTC.

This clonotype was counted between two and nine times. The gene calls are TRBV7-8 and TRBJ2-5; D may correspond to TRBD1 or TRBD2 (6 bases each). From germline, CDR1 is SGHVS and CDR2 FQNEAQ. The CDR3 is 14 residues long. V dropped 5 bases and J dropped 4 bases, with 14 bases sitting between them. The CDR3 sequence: CASSPGGRGETQYF. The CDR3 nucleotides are TGTGCCAGCAGCCCCGGGGGCCGGGGAGAGACCCAGTACTTC. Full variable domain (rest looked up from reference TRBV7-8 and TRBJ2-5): GAGVSQSPRYKVAKRGQDVALRCDPISGHVSLFWYQQALGQGPEFLTYFQNEAQLDKSGLPSDRFFAERPEGSVSTLKIQRTQQEDSAVYLCASSPGGRGETQYFGPGTRLLVL.

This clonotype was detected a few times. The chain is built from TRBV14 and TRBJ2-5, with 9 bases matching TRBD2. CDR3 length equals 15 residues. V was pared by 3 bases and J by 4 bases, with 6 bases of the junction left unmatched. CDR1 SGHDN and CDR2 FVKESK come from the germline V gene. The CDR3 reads CASSQRGGRGETQYF. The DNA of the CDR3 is TGTGCCAGCAGCCAGCGGGGCGGGAGGGGAGAGACCCAGTACTTC. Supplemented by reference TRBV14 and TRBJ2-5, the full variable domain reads EAGVTQFPSHSVIEKGQTVTLRCDPISGHDNLYWYRRVMGKEIKFLLHFVKESKQDESGMPNNRFLAERTGGTYSTLKVQPAELEDSGVYFCASSQRGGRGETQYFGPGTRLLVL.

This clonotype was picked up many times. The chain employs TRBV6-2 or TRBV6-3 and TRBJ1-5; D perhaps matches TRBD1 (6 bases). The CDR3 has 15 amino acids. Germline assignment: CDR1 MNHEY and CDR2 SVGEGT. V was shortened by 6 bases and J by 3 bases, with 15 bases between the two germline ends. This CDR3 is CASRRGRGTNQPQHF. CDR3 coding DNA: TGTGCCAGCAGGAGGGGGAGAGGGACCAATCAGCCCCAGCATTTT.

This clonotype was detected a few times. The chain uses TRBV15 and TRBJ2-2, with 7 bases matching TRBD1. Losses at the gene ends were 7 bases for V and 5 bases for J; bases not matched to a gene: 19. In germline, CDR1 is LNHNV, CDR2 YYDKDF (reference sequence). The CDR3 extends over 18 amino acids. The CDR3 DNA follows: TGTGCCACCAATGAGGCAGGGGGAAAGAAGGGCGGAACCGGGGAGCTGTTTTTT. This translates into CATNEAGGKKGGTGELFF.

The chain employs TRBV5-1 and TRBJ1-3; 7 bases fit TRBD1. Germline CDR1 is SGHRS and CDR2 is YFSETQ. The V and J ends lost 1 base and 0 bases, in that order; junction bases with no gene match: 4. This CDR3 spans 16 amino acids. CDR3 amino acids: CASSLTTGHSGNTIYF. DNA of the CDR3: TGCGCCAGCAGCTTGACGACAGGGCACTCTGGAAACACCATATATTTT.

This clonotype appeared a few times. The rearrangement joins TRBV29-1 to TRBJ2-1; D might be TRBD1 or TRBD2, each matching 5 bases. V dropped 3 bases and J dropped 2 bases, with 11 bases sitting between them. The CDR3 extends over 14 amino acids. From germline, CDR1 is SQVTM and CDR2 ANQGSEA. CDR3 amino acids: CSVERGVAYNEQFF. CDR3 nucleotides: TGCAGCGTTGAGAGAGGGGTAGCCTACAATGAGCAGTTCTTC.

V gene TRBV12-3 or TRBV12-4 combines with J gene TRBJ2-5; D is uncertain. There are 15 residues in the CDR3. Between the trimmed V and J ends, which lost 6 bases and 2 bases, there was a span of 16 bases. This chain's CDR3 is CASSSSSRGQETQYF. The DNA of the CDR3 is TGTGCCAGCAGCTCCTCCTCACGTGGACAAGAGACCCAGTACTTC.

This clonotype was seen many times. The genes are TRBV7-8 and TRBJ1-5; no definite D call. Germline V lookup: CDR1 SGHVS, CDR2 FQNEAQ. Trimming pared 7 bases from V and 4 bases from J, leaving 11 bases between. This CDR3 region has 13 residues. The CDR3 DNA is TGTGCCAGCACCCAAGGAGGGAATCAGCCCCAGCATTTT. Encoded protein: CASTQGGNQPQHF.

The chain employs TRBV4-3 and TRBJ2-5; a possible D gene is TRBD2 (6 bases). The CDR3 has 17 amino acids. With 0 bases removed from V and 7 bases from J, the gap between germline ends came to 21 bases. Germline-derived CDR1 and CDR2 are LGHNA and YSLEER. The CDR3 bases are TGCGCCAGCAGCCAAGATCCCTTGGGAGGAAGTCCGGGGACCCAGTACTTC. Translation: CASSQDPLGGSPGTQYF.